This T cell receptor (beta chain) was captured by sequencing in a study of multiple sclerosis patients with progressive multifocal leukoencephalopathy. V dropped 2 bases and J dropped 0 bases, with 9 bases sitting between them. Germline CDR1 SGHTS, CDR2 YDEGEE. This CDR3 is 14 amino acids long. Whole-study findings and limits: It is unclear whether the findings reflect JC virus infection or general immunocompromise.

As to this clone: Antigen unknown.

Sequencing used immunoSEQ multiplex PCR; TCRdb keeps in-frame clones, though not all of them. Altogether more than 30,000 clones are present, over 80% being singletons, with the ten largest covering less than 6.5%. The time point is: time of PML onset. The chain couples TRBV5-8 to TRBJ2-7; D remains unclear. Sequencing was performed on PBMCs, taken from a patient treated with natalizumab. The sequence was obtained from a woman in her 40s with progressive multifocal leukoencephalopathy. The CDR3: CASSLSPISYEQYF. The DNA of the CDR3 is TGTGCCAGCAGCTTATCCCCAATCTCCTACGAGCAGTACTTC. The full variable domain, rest sourced from reference TRBV5-8 and TRBJ2-7, is EAGVTQSPTHLIKTRGQQATLRCSPISGHTSVYWYQQALGLGLQFLLWYDEGEERNRGNFPPRFSGRQFPNYSSELNVNALELEDSALYLCASSLSPISYEQYFGPGTRLTVT.